In its sample, the clone carrying this T cell receptor beta chain was seen many times. Its antigen is unknown. Subjects aged 18 to 65 presented with newly diagnosed hyperthyroidism of less than 2 months' duration. RNA transcripts yielded amplified TCR beta CDR3 regions. When the TCR CDR3 underwent first-round RT-PCR, the HTBI primer set was used. TCRdb re-called the multiplex PCR reads through MiXCR, storing one row per CDR3 protein. The sample yields about 200,000 distinct CDR3 sequences, 17% seen once. This sample was taken from a study of T cells in Graves' hyperthyroidism and ophthalmopathy. Trimming removed 5 bases from V and 7 bases from J; junction bases left unmatched: 16. Germline CDR1 is MNHNS and CDR2 is SASEGT. The CDR3 is 17 amino acids. Study conclusions and caveats: Ophthalmopathy could be told apart from stable hyperthyroidism with a 13 V-J model.

V and J are TRBV6-1 and TRBJ2-7, with 11 bases identical to TRBD2. The receptor's source is a man aged 45 to 65 with Graves' hyperthyroidism. Sample: blood. CDR3 loop: CASSYRPSGRIPFEQYF. CDR3 sequence (DNA): TGTGCCAGCAGTTATCGTCCTAGCGGGAGGATTCCGTTTGAGCAGTACTTC.